Following are 9 T cell receptor beta chains from one sample sequenced in a study of T cell repertoires in cytomegalovirus infection. Their recognized antigens are unknown. MiXCR was run by TCRdb on the reads, yielding one entry per CDR3 protein. The data contain about 890,000 distinct CDR3 sequences, approximately 31% of them singletons. Specimen: cultured CD8+ T cells from PBMCs, collected from culture after CMV antigen stimulation. The receptor source for this set is a human donor in good health (CMV status not recorded). Some clones in this sample may be carry-over from other donors' samples.

This clonotype was detected ten times or more. V usage is TRBV7-6 and J usage is TRBJ1-1, with D perhaps TRBD1 (6 bases). The V end lost 5 bases, the J end lost 5 bases, and 12 bases lay between the germline ends. Germline CDR1 and CDR2: SGHVS and FNYEAQ. This CDR3 spans 13 amino acids. CDR3 protein: CASSLLQGTEAFF. The CDR3 DNA reads as TGTGCCAGCAGCCTCTTACAGGGTACTGAAGCTTTCTTT.

The chain carries TRBV12-3 or TRBV12-4 and TRBJ1-2, with D possibly TRBD1 on 5 matching bases. The CDR3 is 14 residues long. Between the trimmed V and J ends, which lost 11 bases and 1 base, there was a span of 17 bases. The CDR3 DNA reads as TGTGCCGCTTCCGACAGCCCTTATAACTATGGCTACACCTTC. Amino acid sequence: CAASDSPYNYGYTF.

The CDR3, as DNA: TGTGCCAGCAGCTTGGACGCAGGGAATAACTATGGCTACACCTTC. Translating gives CASSLDAGNNYGYTF. This chain links TRBV5-4 with TRBJ1-2; D is perhaps TRBD1 (5 bases). The ends were cut back, 0 bases at V and 1 base at J, with 10 bases in the middle. This CDR3 has 15 residues. Per germline, CDR1 SGHNT and CDR2 YYREEE (reference sequence). Full variable domain (rest looked up from reference TRBV5-4 and TRBJ1-2): ETGVTQSPTHLIKTRGQQVTLRCSSQSGHNTVSWYQQALGQGPQFIFQYYREEENGRGNFPPRFSGLQFPNYSSELNVNALELDDSALYLCASSLDAGNNYGYTFGSGTRLTVV.

This clonotype was observed a few times. The chain combines TRBV6-2 or TRBV6-3 with TRBJ2-7; D is undetermined. V gave up 5 bases and J gave up 5 bases, with 25 bases separating them. In germline, CDR1 is MNHEY, CDR2 SVGEGT. The length of the CDR3 is 17 residues. CDR3 amino acids: CASSQTPHQPGSDEQYV. DNA of the CDR3: TGTGCCAGCAGTCAAACCCCTCACCAACCTGGTTCGGACGAGCAGTACGTC.

J is TRBJ2-7 and V is TRBV6-2 or TRBV6-3; 7 nucleotides agree with TRBD1. The CDR3 extends over 15 amino acids. Germline-derived CDR1 and CDR2 are MNHEY and SVGEGT. The V and J ends lost 0 bases and 5 bases, in that order; junction bases with no gene match: 7. CDR3 loop: CASSYSNNRGHEQYV. As DNA, the CDR3 is TGTGCCAGCAGTTACTCGAATAACAGGGGCCACGAGCAGTACGTC.

This clonotype was detected ten times or more. The chain is built from TRBV7-2 and TRBJ2-7, with D possibly being TRBD1 (6 bases). Trimming removed 5 bases at V and 5 bases at J, with 19 bases between. The germline V gene encodes CDR1 SGHTA and CDR2 FQGNSA. This CDR3 spans 15 amino acids. The CDR3 reads CASSLIRGHSHEQYV. Written as DNA, the CDR3 is TGTGCCAGCAGCCTCATCCGGGGACATTCCCACGAGCAGTACGTC.

This clonotype was counted between two and nine times. This rearrangement joins TRBV7-9 to TRBJ2-5, with TRBD1 matching over 7 bases. The junction had 10 bases not matched to a gene; V was cut back by 5 bases and J by 4 bases. CDR1 and CDR2 (germline): SEHNR, FQNEAQ (reference sequence). The CDR3 contains 15 residues. The CDR3 region has the DNA TGTGCCAGCAGCCCCGAACAGGGGCGGCGAGAGACCCAGTACTTC. This translates into CASSPEQGRRETQYF.

There are many counts of this clonotype. The chain carries TRBV7-8 and TRBJ2-5; 11 bases line up with TRBD2. Germline loops: CDR1 SGHVS, CDR2 FQNEAQ. Trimming removed 5 bases from V and 5 bases from J; junction bases left unmatched: 19. The CDR3 contains 19 residues. This CDR3 is CASSPRLAGGGNRNETQYF. Written as DNA, the CDR3 is TGTGCCAGCAGCCCCCGGCTAGCGGGGGGCGGGAACCGGAACGAGACCCAGTACTTC. Full variable domain (rest looked up from reference TRBV7-8 and TRBJ2-5): GAGVSQSPRYKVAKRGQDVALRCDPISGHVSLFWYQQALGQGPEFLTYFQNEAQLDKSGLPSDRFFAERPEGSVSTLKIQRTQQEDSAVYLCASSPRLAGGGNRNETQYFGPGTRLLVL.

This clonotype was seen more than once but under ten times. This chain connects TRBV7-6 to TRBJ2-3, with TRBD2 identical over 10 bases. Trimming took 4 bases from V and 6 from J; bases not matched to a gene: 7. The germline V gene has CDR1 SGHVS and CDR2 FNYEAQ. The CDR3 sequence is 15 residues long. Here the CDR3 reads CASSSLAGKGDTQYF. The CDR3 DNA follows: TGTGCCAGCAGCTCACTAGCGGGGAAGGGGGATACGCAGTATTTT.